The 29 T cell receptor beta chains below all came from one sample that was sequenced in a study of Ad26.COV2.S vaccination and SARS-CoV-2 variants. The assay was immunoSEQ multiplex PCR, and TCRdb's table has in-frame clones only and misses some. The sample contains about 350,000 clones, 70% to 90% of which appear only once. The treatment here: some 20 received Ad26.COV2.S at low or high dose, single or two shots; roughly 5 received placebo; per-sample allocation not given. Samples were taken on day 63 after the first vaccine or placebo injection. Sequenced material: peripheral blood, taken in a trial of Ad26.COV2.S vaccine versus placebo. Every receptor here comes from a person aged 18-65 years who received the Ad26.COV2.S COVID-19 vaccine or a placebo.

The chain couples TRBV6-5 to TRBJ1-1, with D unresolved. The CDR3 is made up of 14 amino acids. Looked up from germline, CDR1 is MNHEY and CDR2 is SVGAGI. V lost 4 bases and J lost 10, with 19 bases in between. The CDR3 nucleotides read TGTGCCAGCAGTTTCTCCGAGGGTGGAGTGGGAGCTTTCTTT. Protein: CASSFSEGGVGAFF.

The J gene is TRBJ2-1, the V gene TRBV6-1; TRBD2 matches at 10 bases. The trim removed 4 bases at V and 4 bases at J, leaving 7 bases unmatched. Germline CDR1 reads MNHNS; CDR2 reads SASEGT. The CDR3 has 16 residues. In DNA, the CDR3 is TGTGCCAGCAGTGCCCCGGGACTAGCGTCTTACAATGAGCAGTTCTTC. Amino acid sequence: CASSAPGLASYNEQFF.

The chain joins TRBV6-6 to TRBJ2-1, with D hard to call. Germline V gives CDR1 MNHNY, CDR2 SVGAGI (reference sequence). The CDR3 spans 15 residues. Deletions cut 4 bases from V and 2 bases from J, with 12 bases between. The chain's CDR3 is CASSSFTGTYNEQFF. Here the CDR3 DNA reads TGTGCCAGCAGTTCCTTCACCGGCACCTACAATGAGCAGTTCTTC.

V is TRBV6-5 and J is TRBJ2-5; D remains ambiguous. CDR1 is MNHEY, CDR2 SVGAGI, per germline. The CDR3 runs 13 residues. V gave up 8 bases and J gave up 0 bases, with 10 bases separating them. The CDR3 loop reads CASCLGYQETQYF. DNA of the CDR3: TGTGCCAGCTGCTTAGGCTACCAAGAGACCCAGTACTTC.

The chain recombines TRBV24-1 with TRBJ2-2; either TRBD1 or TRBD2 may supply D (7 bases each). Between the trimmed V and J ends, which lost 9 bases and 0 bases, there was a span of 19 bases. Germline values: CDR1 KGHDR, CDR2 SFDVKD. The CDR3 is made up of 17 amino acids. CDR3 amino acids: CATFPPQGGSNTGELFF. In DNA, the CDR3 is TGTGCCACCTTCCCGCCCCAGGGGGGGTCGAACACCGGGGAGCTGTTTTTT.

The CDR3: CASSSQSAETQYF. CDR3 bases: TGCGCCAGCAGCTCGCAATCCGCAGAGACCCAGTACTTC. The chain couples TRBV5-1 to TRBJ2-5; the D is unclear. The CDR3 loop spans 13 amino acids. V gave up 3 bases and J gave up 4 bases, with 10 bases separating them. The V gene's germline CDR1 is SGHRS and CDR2 YFSETQ.

The J gene is TRBJ1-4, the V gene TRBV2; D gene unclear. This CDR3 comprises 10 residues. Per the germline V gene, CDR1 is SNHLY and CDR2 is FYNNEI. The ends were cut back, 11 bases at V and 8 bases at J, with 9 bases in the middle. CDR3 protein: CAYMGEKLFF. The CDR3 DNA reads as TGTGCCTACATGGGAGAAAAACTGTTTTTT.

This chain links TRBV5-1 with TRBJ2-7; TRBD2 aligns across 9 bases. Germline trimming cut 0 bases from V and 0 bases from J; bases unmatched to any gene: 4. Per germline, CDR1 SGHRS and CDR2 YFSETQ. This CDR3 has 16 amino acids. CDR3 sequence (DNA): TGCGCCAGCAGCTTGGGAGGACTAGCGTACTCCTACGAGCAGTACTTC. Its protein product is CASSLGGLAYSYEQYF.

The chain has TRBV5-4 and TRBJ1-1; a weak D match, TRBD1 (6 bases). V gave up 2 bases and J gave up 1 base, with 9 bases separating them. Germline V gene lookup returns CDR1 SGHNT and CDR2 YYREEE (reference sequence). The CDR3 is 14 amino acids. The CDR3 sequence is CASSFRTANTEAFF. For the CDR3, the DNA is TGTGCCAGCAGCTTTCGGACAGCGAACACTGAAGCTTTCTTT. The entire variable domain, with the rest obtained from reference TRBV5-4 and TRBJ1-1, is as follows: ETGVTQSPTHLIKTRGQQVTLRCSSQSGHNTVSWYQQALGQGPQFIFQYYREEENGRGNFPPRFSGLQFPNYSSELNVNALELDDSALYLCASSFRTANTEAFFGQGTRLTVV.

This chain's CDR3 is CASSKAHRKIKTGQNTEAFF. For the CDR3, the DNA is TGTGCCAGCAGCAAAGCGCATCGGAAGATTAAGACAGGGCAGAACACTGAAGCTTTCTTT. This chain uses TRBV21-1 with TRBJ1-1; the table gives TRBD1 as D, unverified against the DNA. TRBV21-1 is described as a pseudogene. There are 20 residues in the CDR3.

This rearrangement joins TRBV4-1 to TRBJ2-3, with 10 bases aligning to TRBD2. Per the germline V gene, CDR1 is MGHRA and CDR2 is YSYEKL. Trimming at V came to 4 bases and at J to 6 bases, leaving 4 bases not matched to a gene. CDR3 length: 14 residues. CDR3 DNA sequence: TGCGCCAGCAGCCCCCTAGCGGGGGTGGATACGCAGTATTTT. The encoded protein is CASSPLAGVDTQYF.

This rearrangement joins TRBV3-1 (or the pseudogene TRBV3-2) to TRBJ2-5, with 7 nucleotides matching TRBD1. From germline, CDR1 is LGHDT and CDR2 YNNKEL (reference sequence). V trimming: 4 bases; J trimming: 2 bases; junction bases outside the gene matches: 13. The CDR3 runs 17 residues. As DNA, the CDR3 is TGTGCCAGCAGCCCGGGACAGACTTTCCCCTTTCAAGAGACCCAGTACTTC. Translation: CASSPGQTFPFQETQYF.

The genes are TRBV27 and TRBJ2-2, with a possible D match to TRBD2 (7 bases). V dropped 1 base and J dropped 3 bases, with 12 bases sitting between them. Germline V lookup: CDR1 MNHEY, CDR2 SMNVEV (reference sequence). The CDR3 is made up of 16 amino acids. The CDR3: CASSLLGGGDTGELFF. For the CDR3, the DNA is TGTGCCAGCAGTTTATTAGGGGGGGGAGACACCGGGGAGCTGTTTTTT.

Written as DNA, the CDR3 is TGTGCCAGCAGTTTTCTCCAGGGAATCACGAATCAGCCCCAGCATTTT. Protein: CASSFLQGITNQPQHF. This chain uses TRBV28 with TRBJ1-5; a weak D match, TRBD1 (5 bases). The germline V gene encodes CDR1 MDHEN and CDR2 SYDVKM. The V gene lost 3 bases and the J gene lost 4 bases, with 16 bases spanning the gap. This CDR3 comprises 16 residues.

The chain is built from TRBV30 and TRBJ2-7; D not resolved. Germline V CDR1 and CDR2: GTSNPN, SVGIG (reference sequence). Trimming removed 1 base at V and 0 bases at J, with 13 bases between. The length of the CDR3 is 15 residues. Here the CDR3 DNA reads TGTGCCTGGAGTGCCGACACCGAGAGCTCCTACGAGCAGTACTTC. This translates into CAWSADTESSYEQYF.

The rearrangement joins TRBV5-1 to TRBJ2-1, with D perhaps matching TRBD1 (7 bases). CDR3 length: 15 amino acids. The germline CDR1 and CDR2 sequences are SGHRS and YFSETQ. Trimming took 0 bases from V and 3 from J, leaving 10 bases between them. CDR3 in DNA: TGCGCCAGCAGCTTGGTCCAGGGGGGCTACAATGAGCAGTTCTTC. Amino acid sequence: CASSLVQGGYNEQFF.

In regard to this clone: One end of the junction does not line up with germline, which may come from a read error. The chain is built from TRBV30 and TRBJ2-1; possible D gene TRBD1, 5 bases. The CDR3 loop spans 13 amino acids. The germline V gene encodes CDR1 GTSNPN and CDR2 SVGIG (reference sequence). CDR3 nucleotide sequence: TGTGCCTGGAGTGTAACAAAGGGGCAGGTCACGGTCTTC. Amino acids: CAWSVTKGQVTVF.

The J gene is TRBJ2-7, the V gene TRBV5-8; unclear D gene. Per the germline V gene, CDR1 is SGHTS and CDR2 is YDEGEE. Trimming removed 0 bases at V and 4 bases at J, with 11 bases between. This CDR3 is 14 amino acids long. The DNA of the CDR3 is TGTGCCAGCAGCTTGGAGCGCCCACCATACGAGCAGTACTTC. The encoded protein is CASSLERPPYEQYF. Full variable domain (remainder filled in from reference TRBV5-8 and TRBJ2-7): EAGVTQSPTHLIKTRGQQATLRCSPISGHTSVYWYQQALGLGLQFLLWYDEGEERNRGNFPPRFSGRQFPNYSSELNVNALELEDSALYLCASSLERPPYEQYFGPGTRLTVT.

The chain combines TRBV9 with TRBJ2-2; possibly TRBD1 for D (5 bases). V was pared by 0 bases and J by 8 bases, with 11 bases between. The length of the CDR3 is 14 residues. Germline V gene lookup returns CDR1 SGDLS and CDR2 YYNGEE. The CDR3 coding sequence is TGTGCCAGCAGCGTAGTGGCAGGGCGGGGGGAGCTGTTTTTT. It specifies CASSVVAGRGELFF.

The V and J genes are TRBV10-2 and TRBJ2-7, with D possibly called TRBD1 or TRBD2 (5 bases each). Germline V gives CDR1 WSHSY, CDR2 SAAADI. This CDR3 has 15 residues. With 2 bases removed from V and 1 base from J, the gap between germline ends came to 12 bases. In DNA, the CDR3 is TGCGCCAGCAGTGAGCGGCCAGGGAGTTCCTACGAGCAGTACTTC. It specifies CASSERPGSSYEQYF.

V gene TRBV14 combines with J gene TRBJ2-1; tentatively, D is TRBD1 (5 bases). The germline V gene encodes CDR1 SGHDN and CDR2 FVKESK. This CDR3 region has 17 residues. Trimming left V 5 bases short and J 1 base short, with 18 bases between. The CDR3 nucleotides are TGTGCCAGCAGCAGATTGGGCCTCAGGGATTCCTACAATGAGCAGTTCTTC. It yields the protein CASSRLGLRDSYNEQFF.

A remark on this clone: Different DNA sequences within this sample yield the same CDR3. The rearrangement links TRBV5-6 to TRBJ2-7, with a possible D match to TRBD1 (8 bases). Between the trimmed V and J ends, which lost 4 bases and 4 bases, there was a span of 15 bases. This CDR3 spans 14 amino acids. Germline V gene sequence: CDR1 SGHDT, CDR2 YYEEEE. The CDR3 DNA sequence: TGTGCCAGCAGCAGCGGGACAGGAAAGTACGAGCAGTACTTC. Translated: CASSSGTGKYEQYF.

V usage is TRBV2 and J usage is TRBJ1-5, with TRBD1 as a possible D gene (6 bases). In germline, CDR1 is SNHLY, CDR2 FYNNEI. This CDR3 is 14 amino acids long. V lost 7 bases and J lost 3, with 13 bases in between. The CDR3 DNA follows: TGTGCCAGCACTTATTCGGGGGCCAATCAGCCCCAGCATTTT. As protein: CASTYSGANQPQHF.

This chain uses TRBV18 with TRBJ1-1, with D tentatively TRBD1 (6 bases). Per the germline V gene, CDR1 is KGHSH and CDR2 is LQKENI. The CDR3 totals 14 residues. The V gene lost 3 bases and the J gene lost 2 bases, with 10 bases spanning the gap. The chain's CDR3 is CASSPTGRNTEAFF. The CDR3 DNA sequence: TGTGCCAGCTCACCTACAGGGCGAAACACTGAAGCTTTCTTT.

This rearrangement joins TRBV18 to TRBJ1-1, with D hard to call. The ends were cut back, 1 base at V and 0 bases at J, with 9 bases in the middle. This CDR3 is 15 amino acids long. The germline CDR1 and CDR2 sequences are KGHSH and LQKENI. The CDR3 loop reads CASSPLFPMNTEAFF. CDR3 nucleotide sequence: TGTGCCAGCTCACCACTATTTCCCATGAACACTGAAGCTTTCTTT.

The chain employs TRBV30 and TRBJ2-7; perhaps TRBD2 as D (6 bases). From germline, CDR1 is GTSNPN and CDR2 SVGIG (reference sequence). Trimming removed 0 bases from V and 5 bases from J, with 17 bases in between. The CDR3 covers 15 residues. The CDR3 DNA reads as TGTGCCTGGAGTGTACTGAACGGAGGGCCGGACGAGCAGTACTTC. Residues: CAWSVLNGGPDEQYF.

This sequence joins TRBV6-5 and TRBJ2-7; D is perhaps TRBD2 (5 bases). The germline gives CDR1 MNHEY, CDR2 SVGAGI. The CDR3 contains 16 residues. V lost 0 bases, J lost 0 bases, and 12 bases lay in between. CDR3 coding DNA: TGTGCCAGCAGTTACTCGCGGCGGGCCATCTCCTACGAGCAGTACTTC. It translates to CASSYSRRAISYEQYF.

The rearrangement uses TRBV19 and TRBJ2-2; 8 nucleotides align to TRBD2. This CDR3 region has 16 residues. After removal of 5 bases from V and 5 bases from J, the junction contained 10 bases not matched to a gene. The germline V gene has CDR1 LNHDA and CDR2 SQIVND (reference sequence). CDR3 DNA: TGTGCCAGTAGTCGGTTTGCGGGGGGTTCAACCGGGGAGCTGTTTTTT. This encodes CASSRFAGGSTGELFF.

This clone was detected once. The V gene is TRBV7-2, the J gene TRBJ1-5; D is ambiguous. Deletions cut 1 base from V and 1 base from J, with 5 bases between. The germline CDR1 and CDR2 sequences are SGHTA and FQGNSA. CDR3 length equals 14 residues. The CDR3 here is CASSLVLSNQPQHF. The CDR3 nucleotides are TGTGCCAGCAGCTTAGTTCTAAGCAATCAGCCCCAGCATTTT.